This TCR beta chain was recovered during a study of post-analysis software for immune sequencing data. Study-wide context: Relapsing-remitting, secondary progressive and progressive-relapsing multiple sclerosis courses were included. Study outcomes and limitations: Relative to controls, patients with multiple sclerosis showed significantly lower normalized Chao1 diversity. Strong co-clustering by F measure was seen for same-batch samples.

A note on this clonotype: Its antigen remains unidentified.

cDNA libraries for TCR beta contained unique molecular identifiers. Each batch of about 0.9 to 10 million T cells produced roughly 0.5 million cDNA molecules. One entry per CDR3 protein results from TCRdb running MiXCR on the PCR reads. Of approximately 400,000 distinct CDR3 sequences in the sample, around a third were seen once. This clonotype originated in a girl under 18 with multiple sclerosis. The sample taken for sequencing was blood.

CDR3 sequence: CASSRLQGTGELFF. The DNA of the CDR3 is TGTGCCAGCAGCCGCTTACAGGGGACCGGGGAGCTGTTTTTT. V and J are TRBV3-1 and TRBJ2-2, with 7 bases lining up with TRBD1. Germline CDR1 LGHDT, CDR2 YNNKEL (reference sequence). V trimming: 4 bases; J trimming: 5 bases; junction bases outside the gene matches: 4. The CDR3 sequence is 14 residues long.